The 27 T cell receptor beta chains reported below all come from one sample, sequenced in a study of spatial heterogeneity in lung cancer. Study results and caveats: Expanded alpha and beta TCR counts within tumors tracked tumor mutation counts.

Antigens of these TCRs are unknown. Time point defined: sample taken at primary tumor resection. Using its own MiXCR run on the 5' RACE reads, TCRdb lists one record per CDR3 protein. This sample has roughly 19,000 distinct CDR3 sequences; about 15% occur once, and the top ten carry more than 30%. Material: lung tumor tissue, obtained at surgery. Receptors originate from a female donor with early-stage non-small cell lung cancer.

This chain links TRBV4-1 with TRBJ2-5, with 8 bases aligning to TRBD1. In germline, CDR1 is MGHRA, CDR2 YSYEKL. V dropped 4 bases and J dropped 2; count of bases not matched to a gene: 6. This CDR3 spans 15 amino acids. The CDR3 DNA reads TGCGCCAGCAGCCCCCGGGACAGGATTCAAGAGACCCAGTACTTC. Its protein product is CASSPRDRIQETQYF.

In its sample, this clonotype is medium-sized. The rearrangement uses TRBV13 and TRBJ1-6, with 9 bases matching TRBD1. The trim removed 5 bases at V and 10 bases at J, leaving 9 bases unmatched. The V gene's germline CDR1 is PRHDT and CDR2 FYEKMQ (reference sequence). The CDR3 is 15 amino acids. CDR3 in DNA: TGTGCCAGCAGCACCCGGGACAGGGAGGAATCACCCCTCCACTTT. This codes for CASSTRDREESPLHF. The full variable domain, its missing parts supplied by reference TRBV13 and TRBJ1-6, is AAGVIQSPRHLIKEKRETATLKCYPIPRHDTVYWYQQGPGQDPQFLISFYEKMQSDKGSIPDRFSAQQFSDYHSELNMSSLELGDSALYFCASSTRDREESPLHFGNGTRLTVT.

The rearrangement uses TRBV4-1 and TRBJ2-3; weak D call: TRBD2 (5 bases). The CDR3 has 15 residues. Trimming removed 2 bases from V and 2 bases from J, with 11 bases in between. CDR1 and CDR2 (germline): MGHRA, YSYEKL. Written as DNA, the CDR3 is TGCGCCAGCAGCCAAAGACCAGCGGACACAGATACGCAGTATTTT. Amino acids: CASSQRPADTDTQYF.

This clonotype was picked up a small number of times. The gene calls are TRBV28 and TRBJ2-1, with D perhaps being TRBD1 or TRBD2 (6 bases each). The CDR3 is made up of 14 amino acids. The germline V gene encodes CDR1 MDHEN and CDR2 SYDVKM. With 1 base removed from V and 8 bases from J, the gap between germline ends came to 12 bases. This chain's CDR3 is CASSLSGGGDEQFF. In DNA form, the CDR3 reads TGTGCCAGCAGTTTATCTGGGGGCGGGGATGAGCAGTTCTTC.

In this sample, this clonotype turned up a few times. The V gene is TRBV10-3, the J gene TRBJ2-1; D not resolved. The V and J ends lost 2 bases and 2 bases respectively, with 13 bases between them. Germline V gives CDR1 ENHRY, CDR2 SYGVKD. This CDR3 region has 16 residues. Here the CDR3 DNA reads TGTGCCATCAGTGAGACTTCCCTCCCTCCCTACAATGAGCAGTTCTTC. Protein product: CAISETSLPPYNEQFF.

This clonotype has at least ten counts. This rearrangement joins TRBV5-1 to TRBJ2-5; D possibly corresponds to TRBD2 (5 bases). Germline V gene data show CDR1 as SGHRS and CDR2 as YFSETQ. V lost 0 bases and J lost 5, with 14 bases in between. CDR3 length: 15 residues. This CDR3 is CASSLATGSGETQYF. The DNA for the CDR3 is TGCGCCAGCAGCTTGGCCACGGGGTCCGGGGAGACCCAGTACTTC.

This clonotype is medium-sized. The chain employs TRBV5-1 and TRBJ2-7, with D maybe TRBD1 (5 bases). Trimming stripped 0 bases from V and 2 bases from J, with 12 bases between. The CDR3 sequence is 15 residues long. Germline lookup yields CDR1 SGHRS and CDR2 YFSETQ. The CDR3 loop reads CASSLALGPTYEQYF. The CDR3 DNA is TGCGCCAGCAGCTTGGCCCTGGGGCCTACCTACGAGCAGTACTTC.

Ten or more counts support this clonotype. In nucleotides, the CDR3 is TGCGCCAGCAGTGAGTTAGGACTCCGGGACAGGGGGAAGACCCAGTACTTC. Translating gives CASSELGLRDRGKTQYF. The chain uses TRBV10-2 and TRBJ2-5; 11 bases are a match to TRBD1. In germline, CDR1 is WSHSY, CDR2 SAAADI. Trimming at V came to 1 base and at J to 6 bases, leaving 10 bases not matched to a gene. The CDR3 consists of 17 residues.

V usage is TRBV12-3 or TRBV12-4 and J usage is TRBJ2-5; D may be TRBD1 (5 bases). The CDR3 has 13 amino acids. V dropped 3 bases and J dropped 4 bases, with 9 bases sitting between them. Written as DNA, the CDR3 is TGTGCCAGCAGTTTTAGGGGCGCAGAGACCCAGTACTTC. Protein sequence: CASSFRGAETQYF.

This clonotype has more than one count but fewer than ten. The V gene is TRBV19, the J gene TRBJ2-3; 7 bases agree with TRBD2. The junction had 10 bases not matched to a gene; V was cut back by 6 bases and J by 4 bases. Germline CDR1 and CDR2: LNHDA and SQIVND (reference sequence). The CDR3 runs 15 residues. DNA of the CDR3: TGTGCCAGTAGATCGTACCAGCGGGAAGCAGATACGCAGTATTTT. Its protein is CASRSYQREADTQYF.

This clonotype was observed a few times. This chain uses TRBV6-6 with TRBJ2-7, with 9 positions matching TRBD2. With 0 bases clipped from V and 3 bases from J, the junction kept 3 bases outside the gene matches. CDR1 and CDR2 (germline): MNHNY, SVGAGI (reference sequence). This CDR3 is built from 15 residues. CDR3 DNA sequence: TGTGCCAGCAGTTACTCGCTAGCGGGGAGCTACGAGCAGTACTTC. Its translation is CASSYSLAGSYEQYF.

This clonotype has a count of ten or more. Here the CDR3 reads CASSPGRMNTEAFF. The CDR3, as DNA: TGTGCCAGCTCACCGGGAAGGATGAACACTGAAGCTTTCTTT. The rearrangement joins TRBV18 to TRBJ1-1, with no clear D. Trimming left V 3 bases short and J 0 bases short, with 8 bases between. CDR3 length: 14 residues. Looked up from germline, CDR1 is KGHSH and CDR2 is LQKENI.

The table lists this clonotype with a few counts. V gene TRBV29-1 combines with J gene TRBJ2-3; 7 bases map to TRBD1. V lost 7 bases, J lost 4 bases, and 8 bases stayed unmatched. There are 13 residues in the CDR3. In germline, CDR1 is SQVTM, CDR2 ANQGSEA. CDR3 DNA sequence: TGCAGCGCTAACTACAGGGGCGCAGATACGCAGTATTTT. As protein: CSANYRGADTQYF.

This chain links TRBV28 with TRBJ2-3, with 9 bases fitting TRBD2. The CDR3 runs 16 residues. The germline V gene has CDR1 MDHEN and CDR2 SYDVKM. Trimming cost V 3 bases and J 6 bases; bases outside gene matches: 10. Here the CDR3 reads CASSFGVASGMDTQYF. CDR3 sequence (DNA): TGTGCCAGCAGTTTTGGAGTCGCTAGCGGGATGGATACGCAGTATTTT.

In this sample, this clonotype turned up many times. This sequence joins TRBV2 and TRBJ2-1; either TRBD1 or TRBD2 may fit D (5 bases each). This CDR3 is built from 15 residues. Between the trimmed V and J ends, which lost 3 bases and 5 bases, there was a span of 14 bases. Germline values: CDR1 SNHLY, CDR2 FYNNEI. In DNA form, the CDR3 reads TGTGCCAGCAGTGAGGAGTGGGGGACCAACAATGAGCAGTTCTTC. Translating it yields CASSEEWGTNNEQFF.

This clonotype was seen more than once but under ten times. This rearrangement joins TRBV6-5 to TRBJ2-7; 8 nucleotides align to TRBD2. V dropped 6 bases and J dropped 7; count of bases not matched to a gene: 8. Germline CDR1 is MNHEY and CDR2 is SVGAGI. The CDR3 has 13 amino acids. CDR3 region: CASRRGAGSEQYF. CDR3 DNA: TGTGCCAGCAGGCGGGGGGCCGGCTCGGAGCAGTACTTC.

Regarding this clonotype: The CDR3 does not end in the conserved phenylalanine or tryptophan, so this is likely a read error. This chain uses TRBV20-1 with TRBJ2-6; 7 nucleotides agree with TRBD1. The length of the CDR3 is 16 residues. Germline V CDR1 and CDR2: DFQATT, SNEGSKA (reference sequence). J was trimmed by 4 bases and V by 6 bases; bases with no gene match: 12. CDR3 region: CSALVGGATGANVLTL. The CDR3 bases are TGCAGTGCCCTTGTAGGGGGCGCAACCGGGGCCAACGTCCTGACTTTG.

J is TRBJ2-3 and V is TRBV28, with D possibly matching TRBD1 (5 bases). V dropped 1 base and J dropped 2 bases, with 13 bases sitting between them. Per germline, CDR1 MDHEN and CDR2 SYDVKM. The CDR3 totals 16 residues. The CDR3 DNA sequence: TGTGCCAGCAGTTTATCAGGTGGTGGACACACAGATACGCAGTATTTT. Amino acid sequence: CASSLSGGGHTDTQYF.

This clonotype was seen a few times. V and J are TRBV6-5 and TRBJ2-3; D may be TRBD2 (6 bases). Germline V gives CDR1 MNHEY, CDR2 SVGAGI. Deletions cut 8 bases from V and 3 bases from J, with 18 bases between. The CDR3 sequence is 15 residues long. This CDR3 is CASSKGRSSTDTQYF. CDR3 nucleotide sequence: TGTGCCAGCTCGAAAGGGAGGTCGTCGACAGATACGCAGTATTTT.

This clonotype has only a few counts. The genes are TRBV10-3 and TRBJ2-5; 7 bases map to TRBD2. Germline trimming cut 3 bases from V and 4 bases from J; bases unmatched to any gene: 5. This CDR3 is 14 amino acids long. Per germline, CDR1 ENHRY and CDR2 SYGVKD. The CDR3 sequence: CAISDLAGAETQYF. The CDR3 DNA is TGTGCCATCAGTGATCTGGCGGGAGCAGAGACCCAGTACTTC.

Ten or more counts support this clonotype. This chain joins TRBV12-3 or TRBV12-4 and TRBJ2-2; TRBD2 agrees at 8 bases. J was trimmed by 2 bases and V by 2 bases; bases with no gene match: 7. The CDR3 loop spans 17 amino acids. The CDR3 reads CASSLSRTSGNTGELFF. The CDR3 DNA is TGTGCCAGCAGTTTAAGTCGAACTAGCGGAAACACCGGGGAGCTGTTTTTT.

By proportion, this clonotype is medium-sized. V gene TRBV12-3 or TRBV12-4 combines with J gene TRBJ1-5, with D unclear. CDR3 length: 15 residues. Trimming left V 5 bases short and J 1 base short, with 12 bases between. Here the CDR3 DNA reads TGTGCCAGCAGTGCCCGGGTTGGGAGCAATCAGCCCCAGCATTTT. This encodes CASSARVGSNQPQHF.

This clonotype has only a few counts. This rearrangement joins TRBV6-5 to TRBJ2-1; TRBD2 agrees at 12 bases. The V segment lost 2 bases and the J segment 8 bases; nucleotides outside the gene matches: 4. Germline-derived CDR1 and CDR2 are MNHEY and SVGAGI. The CDR3 length is 15 residues. CDR3 DNA: TGTGCCAGCAGTTACGTCTCTAGCGGGAGGGATGAGCAGTTCTTC. Translated: CASSYVSSGRDEQFF.

This clonotype is medium-sized within its sample. The chain joins TRBV5-1 to TRBJ2-3; D perhaps matches TRBD2 (5 bases). The CDR3 totals 13 residues. Trimming took off 8 bases at V and 0 bases at J, with 10 bases between the two ends. Germline V lookup: CDR1 SGHRS, CDR2 YFSETQ. The CDR3 coding sequence is TGCGCCAGTTCGGAGGATAGCACAGATACGCAGTATTTT. Encoded protein: CASSEDSTDTQYF. Combining the CDR3 with reference TRBV5-1 and TRBJ2-3 gives the whole variable domain KAGVTQTPRYLIKTRGQQVTLSCSPISGHRSVSWYQQTPGQGLQFLFEYFSETQRNKGNFPGRFSGRQFSNSRSEMNVSTLELGDSALYLCASSEDSTDTQYFGPGTRLTVL.

This clonotype was counted between two and nine times. The chain is built from TRBV19 and TRBJ2-1; D might be TRBD1 (6 bases). The germline V gene encodes CDR1 LNHDA and CDR2 SQIVND (reference sequence). CDR3 length: 16 residues. Trimming removed 10 bases from V and 4 bases from J, with 23 bases in between. The CDR3 loop is CATQRGTRVLYNEQFF. The CDR3 DNA reads TGTGCCACTCAGAGAGGGACACGAGTACTGTACAATGAGCAGTTCTTC.

This clonotype was counted only a few times. This chain connects TRBV23-1 to TRBJ2-7; 10 bases map to TRBD2. TRBV23-1 is annotated as an ORF whose role is uncertain. The length of the CDR3 is 13 residues. The V and J ends lost 0 bases and 12 bases, in that order; junction bases with no gene match: 5. CDR3 in DNA: TGCGCCAGCAGTCAATCGGCTAGCGGGAGAGGGTACTTC. Encoded protein: CASSQSASGRGYF.

This clonotype was found a few times. Written as DNA, the CDR3 is TGTGCCAGCAGCTTAGCTGTGCTAGCGGGAGGGAGCTACACAGATACGCAGTATTTT. Translation: CASSLAVLAGGSYTDTQYF. V and J are TRBV13 and TRBJ2-3, with TRBD2 matching 12 bases. Germline loops: CDR1 PRHDT, CDR2 FYEKMQ (reference sequence). The V segment lost 1 base and the J segment 2 bases; nucleotides outside the gene matches: 10. The CDR3 extends over 19 amino acids.